This T cell receptor (beta chain) was documented in a study of blood T cell repertoires in COVID-19. Study as a whole: Sample material is recorded as cDNA or gDNA derived from T cells, B-cell-depleted T cells, or PBMCs.

The V segment lost 0 bases and the J segment 3 bases; nucleotides outside the gene matches: 5. The CDR3 spans 16 residues. The germline V gene has CDR1 SGHRS and CDR2 YFSETQ. Per the study methods: Amplification from reference gene primers served as the basis for estimated nucleated cell counts. Clones were read by immunoSEQ multiplex PCR, and TCRdb kept only the in-frame ones, dropping some. The V and J calls and clone size are taken from that table; D and trimming were inferred from the DNA. The data hold fewer than 200,000 clones, with 70% to 85% observed a single time. This chain links TRBV5-1 with TRBJ2-3; 9 bases agree with TRBD2. The sample was peripheral blood. The sequence was obtained from a man aged 55 to 70 who had recovered from COVID-19. The CDR3 nucleotides are TGCGCCAGCAGCTTGGGACTAGCGGACGGAACAGATACGCAGTATTTT. It encodes CASSLGLADGTDTQYF.